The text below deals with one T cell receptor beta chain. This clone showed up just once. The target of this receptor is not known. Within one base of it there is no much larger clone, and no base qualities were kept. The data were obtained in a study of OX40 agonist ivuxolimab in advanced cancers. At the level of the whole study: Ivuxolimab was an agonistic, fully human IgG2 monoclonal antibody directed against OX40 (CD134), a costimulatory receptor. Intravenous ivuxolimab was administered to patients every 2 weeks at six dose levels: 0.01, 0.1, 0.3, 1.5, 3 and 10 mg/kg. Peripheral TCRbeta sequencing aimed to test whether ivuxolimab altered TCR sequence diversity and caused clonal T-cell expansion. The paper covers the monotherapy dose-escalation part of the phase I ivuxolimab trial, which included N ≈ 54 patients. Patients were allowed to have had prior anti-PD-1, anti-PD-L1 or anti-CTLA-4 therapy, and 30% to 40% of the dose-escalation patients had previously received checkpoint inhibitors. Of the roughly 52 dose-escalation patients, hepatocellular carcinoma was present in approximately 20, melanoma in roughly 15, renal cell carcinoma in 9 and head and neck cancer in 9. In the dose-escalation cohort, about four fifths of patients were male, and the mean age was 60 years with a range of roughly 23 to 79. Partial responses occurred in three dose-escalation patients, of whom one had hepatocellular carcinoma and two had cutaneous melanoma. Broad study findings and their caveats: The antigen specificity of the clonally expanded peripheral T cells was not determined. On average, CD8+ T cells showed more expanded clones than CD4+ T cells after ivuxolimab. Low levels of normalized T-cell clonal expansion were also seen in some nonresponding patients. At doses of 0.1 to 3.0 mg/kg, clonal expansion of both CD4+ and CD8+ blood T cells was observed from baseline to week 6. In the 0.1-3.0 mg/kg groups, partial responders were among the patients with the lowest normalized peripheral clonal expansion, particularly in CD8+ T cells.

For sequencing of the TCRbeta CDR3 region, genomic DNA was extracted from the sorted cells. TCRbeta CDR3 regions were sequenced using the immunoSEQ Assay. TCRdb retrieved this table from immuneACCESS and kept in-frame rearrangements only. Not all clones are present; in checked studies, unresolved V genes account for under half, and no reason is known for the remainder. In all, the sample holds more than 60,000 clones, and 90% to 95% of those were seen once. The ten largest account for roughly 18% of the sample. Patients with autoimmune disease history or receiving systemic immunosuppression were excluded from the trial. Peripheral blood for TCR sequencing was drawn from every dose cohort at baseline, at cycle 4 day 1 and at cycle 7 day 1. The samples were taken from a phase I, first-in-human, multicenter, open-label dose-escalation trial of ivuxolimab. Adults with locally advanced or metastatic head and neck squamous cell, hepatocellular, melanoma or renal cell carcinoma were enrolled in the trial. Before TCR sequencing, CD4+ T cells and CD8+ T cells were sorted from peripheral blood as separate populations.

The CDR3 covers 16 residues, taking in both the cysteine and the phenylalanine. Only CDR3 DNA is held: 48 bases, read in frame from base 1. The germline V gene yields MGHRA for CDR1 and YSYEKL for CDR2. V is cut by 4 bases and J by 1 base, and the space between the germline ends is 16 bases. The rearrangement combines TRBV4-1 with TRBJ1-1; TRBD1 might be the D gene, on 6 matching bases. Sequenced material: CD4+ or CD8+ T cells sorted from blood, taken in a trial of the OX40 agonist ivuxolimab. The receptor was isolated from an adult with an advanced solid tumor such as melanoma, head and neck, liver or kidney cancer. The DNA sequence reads TGCGCCAGCAGCCCAGGGGCGGGGGTATGGAACACTGAAGCTTTCTTT. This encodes CASSPGAGVWNTEAFF.